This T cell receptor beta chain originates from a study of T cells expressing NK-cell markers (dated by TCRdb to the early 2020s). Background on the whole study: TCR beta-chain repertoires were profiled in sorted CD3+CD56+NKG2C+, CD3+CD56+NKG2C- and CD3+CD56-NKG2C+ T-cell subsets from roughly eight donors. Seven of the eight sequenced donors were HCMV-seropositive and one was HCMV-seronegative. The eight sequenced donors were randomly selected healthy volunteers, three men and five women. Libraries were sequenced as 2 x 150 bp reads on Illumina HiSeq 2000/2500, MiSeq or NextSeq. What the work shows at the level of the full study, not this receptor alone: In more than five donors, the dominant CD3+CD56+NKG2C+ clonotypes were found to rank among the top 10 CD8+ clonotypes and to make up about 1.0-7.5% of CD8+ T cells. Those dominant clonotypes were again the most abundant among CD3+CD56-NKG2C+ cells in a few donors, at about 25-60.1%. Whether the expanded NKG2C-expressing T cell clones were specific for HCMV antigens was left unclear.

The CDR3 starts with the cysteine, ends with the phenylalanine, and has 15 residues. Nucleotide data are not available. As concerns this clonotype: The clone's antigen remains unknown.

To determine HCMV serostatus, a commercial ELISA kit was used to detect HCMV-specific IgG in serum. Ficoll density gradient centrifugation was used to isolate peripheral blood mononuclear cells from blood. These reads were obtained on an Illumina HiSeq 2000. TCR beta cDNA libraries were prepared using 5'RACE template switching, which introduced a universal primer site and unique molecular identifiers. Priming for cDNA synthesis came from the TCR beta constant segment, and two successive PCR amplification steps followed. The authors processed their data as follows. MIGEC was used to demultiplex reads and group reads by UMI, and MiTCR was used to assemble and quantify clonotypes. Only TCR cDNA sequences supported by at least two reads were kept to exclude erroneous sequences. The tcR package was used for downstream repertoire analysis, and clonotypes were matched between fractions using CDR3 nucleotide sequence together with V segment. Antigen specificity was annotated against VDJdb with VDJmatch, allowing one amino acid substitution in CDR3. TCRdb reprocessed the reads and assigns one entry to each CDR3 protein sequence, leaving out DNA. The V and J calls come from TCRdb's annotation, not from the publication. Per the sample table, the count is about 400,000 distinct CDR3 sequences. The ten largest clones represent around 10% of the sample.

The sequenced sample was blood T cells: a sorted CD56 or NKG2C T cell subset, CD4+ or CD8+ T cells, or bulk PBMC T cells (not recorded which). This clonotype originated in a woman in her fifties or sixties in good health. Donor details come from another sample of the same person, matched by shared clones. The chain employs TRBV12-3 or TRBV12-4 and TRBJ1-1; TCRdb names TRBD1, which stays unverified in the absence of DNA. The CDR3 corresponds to CASSPAGALNTEAFF.